A single T cell receptor beta chain is shown here with its context. How the authors handled the data: From reference gene primer amplification, estimates of nucleated cell counts were derived. Sequenced by immunoSEQ multiplex PCR; TCRdb stores in-frame clones only, minus some. That table supplies the V and J calls and clone size; D and trimming were determined from the DNA. The sample has 130,000 to 150,000 clones, nearly 90% seen once. The data were obtained in a study of blood T cell repertoires in COVID-19. Study details: Spain, Italy and the United States supplied samples that represented acute and convalescent COVID-19.

This CDR3 has 15 residues. Germline V gives CDR1 SGHRS, CDR2 YFSETQ. The junction had 3 bases not matched to a gene; V was cut back by 2 bases and J by 6 bases. The rearrangement links TRBV5-1 to TRBJ2-2, with 11 bases lining up with TRBD2. Input material: peripheral blood. This sequence originates from an older man with acute or convalescent COVID-19. The CDR3 spells CASSFSGGAAGELFF. The CDR3 DNA reads as TGCGCCAGCAGCTTTAGCGGGGGGGCCGCCGGGGAGCTGTTTTTT.